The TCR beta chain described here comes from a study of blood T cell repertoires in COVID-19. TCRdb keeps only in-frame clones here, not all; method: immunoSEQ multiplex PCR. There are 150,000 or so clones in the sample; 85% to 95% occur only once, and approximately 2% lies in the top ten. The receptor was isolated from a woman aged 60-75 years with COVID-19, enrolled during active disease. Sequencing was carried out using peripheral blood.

The CDR3 DNA reads as TGTGCCAGCGAGGGGCGGGGAGAAAAACTGTTTTTT. Translated: CASEGRGEKLFF. The V gene is TRBV6-5, the J gene TRBJ1-4; the D gene is possibly TRBD1 (5 bases). Between the trimmed V and J ends, which lost 8 bases and 8 bases, there was a span of 12 bases. Germline CDR1 and CDR2: MNHEY and SVGAGI. The CDR3 has 12 amino acids.